This T cell receptor beta chain emerged from a study of T cell changes during pregnancy in multiple sclerosis. CDR1 and CDR2 (germline): SEHNR, FQNEAQ (reference sequence). V lost 5 bases and J lost 4, with 16 bases in between. The CDR3 extends over 15 amino acids. Assay used: immunoSEQ multiplex PCR; TCRdb lists only in-frame clones, some missing. The sample carries roughly 52,000 clones, more than 80% recorded once. Specimen: CD4+ T cells from peripheral blood mononuclear cells, collected in the first trimester of pregnancy. The gene calls are TRBV7-9 and TRBJ2-3, with D perhaps TRBD2 (6 bases). The sequence came from a female donor with multiple sclerosis, enrolled in a pregnancy study. CDR3 in amino acids: CASSPAGLSADTQYF. The CDR3 DNA is TGTGCCAGCAGCCCCGCGGGACTCTCCGCAGATACGCAGTATTTT.